The 21 T cell receptor beta chains below come from one sample, sequenced in a study of CD8+CD57+ T cells in acquired aplastic anemia. The template used for profiling TCR beta VDJ and CDR3 was genomic DNA. Using its own MiXCR run on the reads, TCRdb lists one record per CDR3 protein. The sample consists of approximately 300,000 distinct CDR3 sequences, approximately 60% of them appearing once. CD8+CD57+ cell expansion had been shown by flow cytometry in patients chosen for sequencing. Sequencing input: sorted CD4+, CD8+, or CD8+CD57+ T cells (not recorded which) from PBMCs. These receptors were taken from a human donor with aplastic anemia.

The chain employs TRBV7-2 and TRBJ2-5; 8 nucleotides line up with TRBD1. Germline V gene sequence: CDR1 SGHTA, CDR2 FQGNSA. The CDR3 consists of 15 residues. V was pared by 5 bases and J by 3 bases, with 8 bases of the junction left unmatched. The CDR3 here is CASSLTGTGKETQYF. The CDR3 region has the DNA TGTGCCAGCAGCCTAACCGGGACAGGAAAAGAGACCCAGTACTTC.

V usage is TRBV24-1 and J usage is TRBJ2-1, with D possibly TRBD1 on 7 matching bases. CDR1 and CDR2 (germline): KGHDR, SFDVKD. The CDR3 covers 12 residues. V shed 9 bases and J shed 4 bases, with 9 bases lying between them. The CDR3 DNA is TGTGCCACCGCAGGGGGGTACAATGAGCAGTTCTTC. Protein: CATAGGYNEQFF.

The count of this clonotype is one. J is TRBJ2-7 and V is TRBV20-1, with D hard to call. Germline CDR1 is DFQATT and CDR2 is SNEGSKA (reference sequence). With 3 bases removed from V and 2 bases from J, the gap between germline ends came to 23 bases. This CDR3 is built from 17 residues. CDR3 residues: CSASSGSPNVLTYEQYF. CDR3 in DNA: TGCAGTGCTAGCAGTGGGTCCCCCAACGTTTTAACCTACGAGCAGTACTTC.

The rearrangement uses TRBV5-1 and TRBJ1-6; TRBD1 matches at 10 bases. The CDR3 loop spans 15 amino acids. Trimming took 3 bases from V and 7 from J; bases not matched to a gene: 4. Germline V CDR1 and CDR2: SGHRS, YFSETQ. The CDR3 spells CASSSAGQGNSPLHF. CDR3 nucleotides: TGCGCCAGCAGCTCCGCGGGACAGGGGAATTCACCCCTCCACTTT.

The table lists this clonotype with a count of one. The gene calls are TRBV20-1 and TRBJ1-1; D is undetermined. Germline assignment: CDR1 DFQATT and CDR2 SNEGSKA (reference sequence). Between the trimmed V and J ends, which lost 5 bases and 4 bases, there was a span of 14 bases. CDR3 length: 13 residues. The chain's CDR3 is CSADPPDGTEAFF. As DNA, the CDR3 is TGCAGTGCTGATCCCCCGGACGGCACTGAAGCTTTCTTT.

The chain couples TRBV29-1 to TRBJ2-3, with TRBD2 as a possible D gene (8 bases). Germline CDR1 and CDR2: SQVTM and ANQGSEA. CDR3 length: 15 residues. V lost 7 bases and J lost 3, with 20 bases in between. The CDR3 reads CSAGGGRGATDTQYF. CDR3 nucleotide sequence: TGCAGCGCCGGGGGGGGCAGGGGGGCGACAGATACGCAGTATTTT.

CDR3 DNA sequence: TGTGCCAGCAGCGTACTCGGACAGTTTTCTGAAGCTTTCTTT. Translated, it gives CASSVLGQFSEAFF. The gene calls are TRBV9 and TRBJ1-1; tentatively, D is TRBD1 (6 bases). The CDR3 runs to 14 residues. Trimming removed 1 base at V and 6 bases at J, with 13 bases between. Germline V lookup: CDR1 SGDLS, CDR2 YYNGEE.

This clonotype was seen at least ten times. The chain recombines TRBV9 with TRBJ2-1, with TRBD2 matching over 8 bases. CDR1 and CDR2 from the germline V gene are SGDLS and YYNGEE. J was trimmed by 3 bases and V by 2 bases; bases with no gene match: 7. This CDR3 has 16 residues. The CDR3 is CASSVGSGGNYNEQFF. CDR3 DNA: TGTGCCAGCAGCGTGGGTTCGGGAGGGAACTACAATGAGCAGTTCTTC.

This clonotype appeared once. The chain has TRBV5-5 and TRBJ1-6, with D perhaps matching TRBD1 (5 bases). This CDR3 is 15 amino acids long. The germline V gene has CDR1 SGHKS and CDR2 YYEKEE (reference sequence). V lost 2 bases and J lost 10, with 16 bases in between. In nucleotides, the CDR3 is TGTGCCAGCAGCTTCGGGCAGGGCGTAGGATCACCCCTCCACTTT. This encodes CASSFGQGVGSPLHF.

The chain uses TRBV7-2 and TRBJ2-5; 7 bases are a match to TRBD2. This CDR3 region has 16 residues. Per the germline V gene, CDR1 is SGHTA and CDR2 is FQGNSA. With V trimmed by 3 bases and J by 0 bases, 7 bases remained unmatched. CDR3 DNA: TGTGCCAGCAGCTTGGGTAGCGGGCCGTACCAAGAGACCCAGTACTTC. Protein sequence: CASSLGSGPYQETQYF.

To note about this clonotype: A read error may produce the germline difference seen at one junction end. V gene TRBV10-3 combines with J gene TRBJ2-3; TRBD2 might be the D (5 bases). The CDR3 length is 14 residues. Germline V lookup: CDR1 ENHRY, CDR2 SYGVKD. This CDR3 reads CAISVRGRTDTQYF. DNA for the CDR3: TGTGCCATCAGTGTTCGGGGTCGAACAGATACGCAGTACTTT.

This clonotype was seen many times. The genes are TRBV19 and TRBJ2-6, with 7 bases aligning to TRBD1. The germline CDR1 and CDR2 sequences are LNHDA and SQIVND (reference sequence). The CDR3 extends over 14 amino acids. With V trimmed by 6 bases and J by 1 base, 0 bases remained unmatched. CDR3 loop: CASRGQSGANVLTF. As DNA, the CDR3 is TGTGCCAGTAGGGGACAGTCTGGGGCCAACGTCCTGACTTTC.

Many counts were recorded for this clonotype. This CDR3 reads CAWRHGTSGHTDTQYF. The CDR3 bases are TGTGCCTGGAGACATGGGACTAGCGGCCACACAGATACGCAGTATTTT. The chain joins TRBV30 to TRBJ2-3, with 11 bases that match TRBD2. The V gene's germline CDR1 is GTSNPN and CDR2 SVGIG (reference sequence). This CDR3 has 16 amino acids. V trimming: 3 bases; J trimming: 2 bases; junction bases outside the gene matches: 7.

V gene TRBV3-1 combines with J gene TRBJ1-3; D gene uncertain. The CDR3 is 17 amino acids. Germline CDR1 reads LGHDT; CDR2 reads YNNKEL (reference sequence). The ends were cut back, 4 bases at V and 0 bases at J, with 16 bases in the middle. CDR3 sequence reads: CASSPIYPGASGNTIYF. CDR3 DNA: TGTGCCAGCAGCCCCATCTACCCCGGAGCCTCTGGAAACACCATATATTTT.

Concerning this clonotype: The junction does not match germline at one end; this may be a read error. The V and J genes are TRBV15 and TRBJ2-1; 8 bases fit TRBD2. This CDR3 is 15 amino acids long. Looked up from germline, CDR1 is LNHNV and CDR2 is YYDKDF (reference sequence). CDR3 in amino acids: CVTSRAGGDYNEQFF. CDR3 nucleotide sequence: TGTGTCACCAGCAGAGCCGGGGGGGACTACAATGAGCAGTTCTTC.

This clonotype was counted between two and nine times. This chain links TRBV12-3 or TRBV12-4 with TRBJ2-1; D remains unclear. CDR3 size: 11 residues. V lost 5 bases, J lost 11 bases, and 10 bases lay in between. This CDR3 reads CASSLSPQQFF. In nucleotides, the CDR3 is TGTGCCAGCAGTCTGAGCCCTCAGCAGTTCTTC.

This chain joins TRBV4-3 and TRBJ2-5; 7 nucleotides match TRBD2. The J segment lost 2 bases and the V segment lost 0 bases, leaving 6 bases of the junction unmatched. The CDR3 runs to 16 residues. The V gene's germline CDR1 is LGHNA and CDR2 YSLEER. CDR3 in DNA: TGCGCCAGCAGCCAAGATGGGCGGGGGTCACAAGAGACCCAGTACTTC. It specifies CASSQDGRGSQETQYF.

To note about this clonotype: The junction departs from germline at one end; a sequencing error may be responsible. The chain uses TRBV7-7 and TRBJ2-5; 7 nucleotides line up with TRBD1. CDR3 length: 13 residues. Per germline, CDR1 SSHAT and CDR2 FNYEAQ (reference sequence). For the CDR3, the DNA is TGTGCTAGCAGTGAGACAGGGACGGGGACCCAGTACTTC. Translated, it gives CASSETGTGTQYF.

J is TRBJ2-5 and V is TRBV7-2; D might be TRBD2 (5 bases). The ends were cut back, 0 bases at V and 5 bases at J, with 10 bases in the middle. Germline loops: CDR1 SGHTA, CDR2 FQGNSA. The CDR3 has 14 amino acids. This CDR3 reads CASSLAAGMETQYF. The DNA of the CDR3 is TGTGCCAGCAGCTTAGCCGCGGGTATGGAGACCCAGTACTTC.

This sequence joins TRBV7-9 and TRBJ1-1; a weak D match, TRBD1 (6 bases). V was pared by 5 bases and J by 4 bases, with 14 bases between. The CDR3 spans 14 residues. The V gene's germline CDR1 is SEHNR and CDR2 FQNEAQ (reference sequence). The CDR3 region is CASSQRGGTTEAFF. The CDR3 bases are TGTGCCAGCAGCCAGAGGGGGGGAACCACTGAAGCTTTCTTT.

V and J are TRBV29-1 and TRBJ2-7, with 8 bases that match TRBD2. This CDR3 has 13 amino acids. V dropped 6 bases and J dropped 6; count of bases not matched to a gene: 10. The germline CDR1 and CDR2 sequences are SQVTM and ANQGSEA. In nucleotides, the CDR3 is TGCAGCGTGGAGACGGGGGCGGGAGGCGAGCAGTACTTC. It specifies CSVETGAGGEQYF.